This section outlines one T cell receptor (beta chain) sequence together with its context. Peripheral blood genomic DNA, not sorted cells or RNA, was the template. Per the germline V gene, CDR1 is SGHVS and CDR2 is FNYEAQ. This CDR3 has 15 residues. V lost 0 bases and J lost 4, with 12 bases in between. Multiplex touch-down PCR with TRB-A/B primers amplified rearranged V-D-J TRB sequences. TCRdb re-called the multiplex PCR reads with MiXCR, one entry per CDR3 protein. The table records thousands of distinct CDR3 sequences, about 35% of them present only once. This specimen comes from a study of T cell repertoires in aging, cancer and after chemotherapy.

The sequencing sample was made of blood. This chain uses TRBV7-6 with TRBJ1-2; D ambiguous. The origin of this receptor is a human donor in good health. CDR3 in amino acids: CASSLASGQFYGYTF. DNA of the CDR3: TGTGCCAGCAGCTTAGCGTCGGGCCAGTTCTATGGCTACACCTTC.